This T cell receptor (beta chain) derives from a study of breast tumors, draining lymph nodes, adjacent tissues. V gave up 5 bases and J gave up 2 bases; unmatched junction bases: 10. Germline V gene sequence: CDR1 WSHSY, CDR2 SAAADI. The CDR3 totals 16 residues. One entry per CDR3 protein results from TCRdb running MiXCR on the multiplex PCR reads. The data contain 270,000 or so distinct CDR3 sequences, around 31% of them seen just once; the ten biggest clones take up roughly 1.1%. Breast cancer patients provided tissue from their axillary draining lymph nodes. This clonotype showed up many times. Its antigen remains unknown. General study findings and limits: Tumor T cell lymph node origin was a supported hypothesis, not proven. Tumor TCR diversity was below lymph nodes but above nontumor tissue.

J is TRBJ2-5 and V is TRBV10-2; 8 bases map to TRBD1. The TCR was taken from a female donor with breast cancer. Some clones in this sample may be carry-over from other donors' samples. Source material: axillary lymph node tissue. The CDR3 bases are TGCGCCAGCAGTCGATCGACAGGGGTCATACAAGAGACCCAGTACTTC. This sequence encodes CASSRSTGVIQETQYF.